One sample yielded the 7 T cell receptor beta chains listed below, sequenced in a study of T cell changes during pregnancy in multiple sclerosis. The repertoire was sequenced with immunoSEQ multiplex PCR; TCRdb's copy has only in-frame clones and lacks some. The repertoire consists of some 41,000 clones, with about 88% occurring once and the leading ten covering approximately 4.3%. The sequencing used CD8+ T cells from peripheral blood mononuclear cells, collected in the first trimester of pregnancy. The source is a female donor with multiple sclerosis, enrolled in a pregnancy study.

CDR3 in amino acids: CASSPTNYGYTF. In nucleotides, the CDR3 is TGTGCCAGCAGCCCAACTAACTATGGCTACACCTTC. The chain uses TRBV13 and TRBJ1-2; no reliable D call. The CDR3 spans 12 residues. With 5 bases removed from V and 0 bases from J, the gap between germline ends came to 4 bases. CDR1 and CDR2 from the germline V gene are PRHDT and FYEKMQ (reference sequence).

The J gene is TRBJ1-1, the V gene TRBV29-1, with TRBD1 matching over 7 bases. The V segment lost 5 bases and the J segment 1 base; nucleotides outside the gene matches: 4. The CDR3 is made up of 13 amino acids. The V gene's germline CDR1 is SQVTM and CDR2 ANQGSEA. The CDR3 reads CSVRDRENTEAFF. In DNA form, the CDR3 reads TGCAGCGTTCGGGACAGAGAGAACACTGAAGCTTTCTTT.

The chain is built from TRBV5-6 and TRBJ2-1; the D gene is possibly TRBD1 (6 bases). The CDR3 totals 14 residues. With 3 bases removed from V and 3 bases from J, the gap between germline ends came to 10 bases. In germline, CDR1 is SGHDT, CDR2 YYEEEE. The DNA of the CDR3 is TGTGCCAGCAGCTGGCAGGGGTTCTACAATGAGCAGTTCTTC. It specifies CASSWQGFYNEQFF.

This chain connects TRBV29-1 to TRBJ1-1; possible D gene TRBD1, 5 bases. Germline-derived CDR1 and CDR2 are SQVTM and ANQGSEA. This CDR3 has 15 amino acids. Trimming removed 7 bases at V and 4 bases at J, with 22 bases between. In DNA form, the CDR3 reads TGCAGCGCCCCTCCGGGGGGAGGTGGAAGCACTGAAGCTTTCTTT. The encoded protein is CSAPPGGGGSTEAFF.

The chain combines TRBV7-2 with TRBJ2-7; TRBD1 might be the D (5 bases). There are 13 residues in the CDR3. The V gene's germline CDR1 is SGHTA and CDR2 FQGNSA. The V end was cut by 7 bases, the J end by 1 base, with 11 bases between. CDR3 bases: TGTGCCAGCACCAAGACAGAGTCCTACGAGCAGTACTTC. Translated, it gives CASTKTESYEQYF.

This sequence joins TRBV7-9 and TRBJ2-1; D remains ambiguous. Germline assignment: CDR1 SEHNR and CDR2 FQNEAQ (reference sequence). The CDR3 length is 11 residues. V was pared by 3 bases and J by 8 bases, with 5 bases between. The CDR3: CASSFSDEQFF. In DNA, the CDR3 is TGTGCCAGCAGCTTCTCAGATGAGCAGTTCTTC.

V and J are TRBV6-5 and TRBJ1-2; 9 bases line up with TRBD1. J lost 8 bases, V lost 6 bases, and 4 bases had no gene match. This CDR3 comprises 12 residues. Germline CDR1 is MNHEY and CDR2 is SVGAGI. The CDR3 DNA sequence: TGTGCCAGCAGGACAGGGGGAGCGGGCTACACCTTC. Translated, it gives CASRTGGAGYTF.